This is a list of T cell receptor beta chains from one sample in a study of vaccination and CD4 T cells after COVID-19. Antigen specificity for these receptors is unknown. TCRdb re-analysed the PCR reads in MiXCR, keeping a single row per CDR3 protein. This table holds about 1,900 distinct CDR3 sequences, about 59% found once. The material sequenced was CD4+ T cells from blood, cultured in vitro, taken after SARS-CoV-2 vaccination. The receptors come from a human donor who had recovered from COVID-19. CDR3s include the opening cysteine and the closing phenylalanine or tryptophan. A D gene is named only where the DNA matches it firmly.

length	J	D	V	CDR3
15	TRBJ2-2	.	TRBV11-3	CASRSGVGARGELFF
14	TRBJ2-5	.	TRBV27	CASGPSPRWETQYF
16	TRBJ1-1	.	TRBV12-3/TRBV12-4	CASSLVTGPEGTEAFF
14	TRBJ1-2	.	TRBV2	CASSPVDNNYGYTF
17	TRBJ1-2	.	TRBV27	CASCPRGGTLANYGYTF
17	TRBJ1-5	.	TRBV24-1	CATSDFPRDPSNQPQHF
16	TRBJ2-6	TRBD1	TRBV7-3	CARGEGQGDGANVLTF
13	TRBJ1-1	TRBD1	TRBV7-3	CASSSNRDSEAFF
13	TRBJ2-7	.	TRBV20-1	CSAHHRAPYEQYF
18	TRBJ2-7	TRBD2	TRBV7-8	CASSFPTSGGHISYEQYF
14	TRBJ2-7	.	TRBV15	CATSRDSGRYEQYF
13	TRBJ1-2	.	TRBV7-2	CASSPTGGVGYTF
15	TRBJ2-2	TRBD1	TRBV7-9	CASSPDRRNTGELFF
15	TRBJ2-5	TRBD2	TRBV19	CASSIGSGGRETQYF
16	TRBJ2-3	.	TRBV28	CASSIMGGGPSDTQYF
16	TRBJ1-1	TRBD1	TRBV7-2	CASSSGQGTMNTEAFF
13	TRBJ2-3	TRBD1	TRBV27	CASGRQGGDTQYF
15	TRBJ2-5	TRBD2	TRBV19	CASSQLAGGKETQYF
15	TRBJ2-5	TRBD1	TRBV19	CASSEIQGAWETQYF
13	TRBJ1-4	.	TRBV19	CASSIDPRQKLFF
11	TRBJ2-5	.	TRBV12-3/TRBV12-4	CASSLGWAQYF
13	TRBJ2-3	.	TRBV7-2	CASNEGTAGTQYF